This entry lists 11 T cell receptor beta chains sequenced from one sample in a study of OX40 agonist ivuxolimab in advanced cancers. Receptors were amplified or captured by the immunoSEQ multiplex PCR assay. As stored in TCRdb, this immuneACCESS dataset retains in-frame rearrangements with V and J assigned. A fraction of the clones does not appear; measured against another copy, unresolved V genes explain less than half of the discrepancy, and the remainder lacks a known reason. This sample comprises 80,000 or so clones, about four fifths of them detected only once. Roughly 25% of the sample belongs to the ten largest clones. Source: CD4+ or CD8+ T cells sorted from blood, taken in a trial of the OX40 agonist ivuxolimab. Receptors originate from an adult with an advanced solid tumor such as melanoma, head and neck, liver or kidney cancer.

This chain joins TRBV11-3 and TRBJ2-5, with D unresolved. The CDR3 runs 14 residues. V gave up 0 bases and J gave up 2 bases, with 7 bases separating them. Germline V gene sequence: CDR1 SGHNT, CDR2 YENEEA. The CDR3 here is CASSLDPAQETQYF. As DNA, the CDR3 is TGTGCCAGCAGCTTAGATCCTGCGCAAGAGACCCAGTACTTC.

The CDR3 sequence is CASSRGATANEKLFF. Written as DNA, the CDR3 is TGTGCCAGCAGCCGCGGGGCAACGGCTAATGAAAAACTGTTTTTT. The J gene is TRBJ1-4, the V gene TRBV5-4; a possible D gene is TRBD1 (5 bases). Trimming removed 4 bases from V and 3 bases from J, with 13 bases in between. The CDR3 spans 15 residues. CDR1 and CDR2 (germline): SGHNT, YYREEE (reference sequence).

The gene calls are TRBV15 and TRBJ2-2, with D possibly matching TRBD2 (7 bases). CDR3 length: 17 residues. V lost 0 bases to trimming and J lost 2 bases, with 13 bases between them. CDR1 LNHNV and CDR2 YYDKDF come from the germline V gene (reference sequence). As DNA, the CDR3 is TGTGCCACCAGCAGAGAAGGACAGCGGGGCAACACCGGGGAGCTGTTTTTT. It is translated as CATSREGQRGNTGELFF.

This clone was counted only a few times. V and J are TRBV5-3 and TRBJ2-7, with TRBD1 matching 10 bases. TRBV5-3 is an open reading frame, and its role is uncertain. The V gene end was trimmed by 4 bases and the J gene end by 6 bases; junction bases not matched to a gene: 7. The CDR3 loop spans 14 amino acids. As DNA, the CDR3 is TGTGCCAGAAGCGCCGGGACAGGGGAGTGCGAGCAGTACTTC. Translation gives CARSAGTGECEQYF.

This chain uses TRBV27 with TRBJ1-6; D is ambiguous. The CDR3 covers 12 residues. V lost 3 bases and J 9 bases, leaving 6 bases between the germline ends. Germline V lookup: CDR1 MNHEY, CDR2 SMNVEV (reference sequence). CDR3 region: CASSFLGSPLHF. Here the CDR3 DNA reads TGTGCCAGCAGTTTTTTGGGTTCACCCCTCCACTTT.

The V call is TRBV5-1, the J call TRBJ2-5; D uncertain. The J call could be wrong; TRBJ2-7 is a better fit for the DNA end. The CDR3 spans 14 residues. Germline CDR1 SGHRS, CDR2 YFSETQ. CDR3 region: CASSLGDIPYEQYF. The CDR3 DNA reads as TGCGCCAGCAGCTTGGGTGACATTCCCTACGAGCAGTACTTC.

This chain joins TRBV7-2 and TRBJ2-1; D may be TRBD2 (5 bases). The CDR3 loop spans 16 amino acids. CDR1 is SGHTA and CDR2 is FQGNSA in the germline V gene. V was clipped by 1 base and J by 6 bases, with 16 bases between them. In nucleotides, the CDR3 is TGTGCCAGCAGCTTAGGCGGAGTAGCGTTCGGCAATGAGCAGTTCTTC. The encoded protein is CASSLGGVAFGNEQFF.

The chain couples TRBV7-9 to TRBJ2-7, with 7 bases lining up with TRBD1. The germline V gene encodes CDR1 SEHNR and CDR2 FQNEAQ (reference sequence). With 5 bases clipped from V and 0 bases from J, the junction kept 7 bases outside the gene matches. The CDR3 runs to 15 residues. CDR3 DNA sequence: TGTGCCAGCAGCAACCTACAGGGGACCTCCTACGAGCAGTACTTC. Translation: CASSNLQGTSYEQYF.

CDR3 nucleotide sequence: TGTGCCAGCAGCCAAGACTACGAGCAGTACTTC. Its translation: CASSQDYEQYF. The chain uses TRBV16 and TRBJ2-7; D unresolved. The germline V gene has CDR1 KGHSY and CDR2 FQNENV. With 2 bases removed from V and 3 bases from J, the gap between germline ends came to 2 bases. The CDR3 length is 11 residues.

The CDR3 DNA reads as TGTGCCAGCATCCCACTAGCGGGGGTAGATACGCAGTATTTT. Its protein is CASIPLAGVDTQYF. The chain couples TRBV5-6 to TRBJ2-3, with 11 bases aligning to TRBD2. Germline V lookup: CDR1 SGHDT, CDR2 YYEEEE. The CDR3 totals 14 residues. V lost 6 bases, J lost 5 bases, and 5 bases stayed unmatched.

This clone was picked up a small number of times. V gene TRBV11-2 combines with J gene TRBJ2-5, with 9 bases lining up with TRBD2. CDR1 and CDR2 from the germline V gene are SGHAT and FQNNGV. The CDR3 is made up of 14 amino acids. V lost 5 bases, J lost 2 bases, and 3 bases stayed unmatched. For the CDR3, the DNA is TGTGCCAGCAGCACGGCGGGGGGGCAAGAGACCCAGTACTTC. Translated, it gives CASSTAGGQETQYF.